This note documents a single TCR beta chain sequence. These data originate in a study of blood T cells in healthy people across ages. A second PCR, run for roughly 7 to 12 cycles, used a sample-barcoded 5' primer plus a J-beta primer mix. TCRdb itself ran the 5' RACE reads through MiXCR, one entry per CDR3 protein. Here the sample spans some 1.5 million distinct CDR3 sequences, about 30% being singletons. The sample was blood. The TCR comes from a woman under 40 in good health.

In DNA, the CDR3 is TGTGCCAGCAGTTCCCCTGGGACAGGGGTACGGGAAAAACTGTTTTTT. Its translation is CASSSPGTGVREKLFF. This chain uses TRBV6-6 with TRBJ1-4; 10 bases map to TRBD1. This CDR3 comprises 16 residues. The J segment lost 8 bases and the V segment lost 4 bases, leaving 10 bases of the junction unmatched. CDR1 and CDR2 from the germline V gene are MNHNY and SVGAGI (reference sequence).